These 8 T cell receptor beta chains share one sample of origin, sequenced in a study of breast tumors, draining lymph nodes, adjacent tissues. TCRdb re-derived calls from the multiplex PCR reads in MiXCR, one entry per CDR3 protein. Of some 52,000 distinct CDR3 sequences listed, roughly 40% are singletons. Specimen: breast tumor tissue. These receptors were taken from a female donor with breast cancer. Some clones in this sample may be carry-over from other donors' samples.

The chain recombines TRBV9 with TRBJ2-7; 13 bases fit TRBD2. Unmatched junction bases numbered 2, after V lost 3 bases and J lost 5 bases. This CDR3 has 14 residues. Germline V gives CDR1 SGDLS, CDR2 YYNGEE. The CDR3 here is CASSGGTSGNEQYF. CDR3 in DNA: TGTGCCAGCAGCGGTGGGACTAGCGGGAACGAGCAGTACTTC.

This clonotype was detected many times. A much larger clone lies a single base off, so this may be a read error. The chain has TRBV12-3 or TRBV12-4 and TRBJ1-5; TRBD1 matches 8 bases. The V segment lost 1 base and the J segment 5 bases; nucleotides outside the gene matches: 4. The CDR3 has 15 amino acids. DNA for the CDR3: TGTGCCAGCAGTTTAGGTGGACAGGGAGATCAGCCCCAGCATTTT. Protein sequence: CASSLGGQGDQPQHF.

The chain carries TRBV29-1 and TRBJ2-1; D remains unclear. The germline V gene has CDR1 SQVTM and CDR2 ANQGSEA. The CDR3 consists of 14 residues. Trimming cost V 5 bases and J 4 bases, with 15 bases left between them. The CDR3 coding sequence is TGCAGCGTTTGTGCCAGCGAAAATTACAATGAGCAGTTCTTC. It translates to CSVCASENYNEQFF.

This clonotype was detected ten times or more. V gene TRBV12-3 or TRBV12-4 combines with J gene TRBJ2-1; 8 bases are a match to TRBD2. There are 14 residues in the CDR3. V lost 3 bases to trimming and J lost 8 bases; unmatched junction nucleotides: 6. The CDR3: CASSFGGGVDEQFF. The CDR3 bases are TGTGCCAGCAGTTTCGGGGGGGGGGTGGATGAGCAGTTCTTC.

Worth noting for this clonotype: A single base separates this from a much larger clone, so it may be a read error. V usage is TRBV6-2 or TRBV6-3 and J usage is TRBJ2-1, with unresolved D. There are 14 residues in the CDR3. The V end was cut by 4 bases, the J end by 0 bases, with 7 bases between. CDR1 MNHEY and CDR2 SVGEGT come from the germline V gene. The CDR3 reads CASSSGFSYNEQFF. The CDR3 nucleotides read TGTGCCAGCAGTTCCGGGTTCTCCTACAATGAGCAGTTCTTC.

This clonotype was observed many times. The chain combines TRBV29-1 with TRBJ1-4, with TRBD1 as a possible D gene (6 bases). Looked up from germline, CDR1 is SQVTM and CDR2 is ANQGSEA. The V and J ends lost 5 bases and 0 bases respectively, with 16 bases between them. The CDR3 has 16 residues. The CDR3 sequence: CSVYYRDGATNEKLFF. Here the CDR3 DNA reads TGCAGCGTTTACTACAGGGACGGGGCAACTAATGAAAAACTGTTTTTT. The full variable domain, in which reference TRBV29-1 and TRBJ1-4 provide the parts outside the CDR3, is SAVISQKPSRDICQRGTSLTIQCQVDSQVTMMFWYRQQPGQSLTLIATANQGSEATYESGFVIDKFPISRPNLTFSTLTVSNMSPEDSSIYLCSVYYRDGATNEKLFFGSGTQLSVL.

For this clonotype: A read error is possible here, since a much larger clone lies one base away. The chain employs TRBV10-3 and TRBJ1-4; D perhaps matches TRBD1 (6 bases). The DNA end is more similar to TRBJ1-1, so the J call may be wrong. Germline V gene data show CDR1 as ENHRY and CDR2 as SYGVKD. The CDR3 length is 14 residues. The CDR3 DNA is TGTGCCGCCAGGCCCCGGGACAACGACGGTGAAGCTTTCTTT. Encoded protein: CAARPRDNDGEAFF.

This clonotype was found many times. The chain combines TRBV5-6 with TRBJ2-7, with 7 bases matching TRBD1. Trimming cost V 7 bases and J 6 bases; bases outside gene matches: 10. The CDR3 is 13 residues long. The germline V gene encodes CDR1 SGHDT and CDR2 YYEEEE. The CDR3 reads CASPNLQGVEQYF. The CDR3 DNA reads as TGTGCCAGCCCTAACCTTCAGGGGGTCGAGCAGTACTTC.